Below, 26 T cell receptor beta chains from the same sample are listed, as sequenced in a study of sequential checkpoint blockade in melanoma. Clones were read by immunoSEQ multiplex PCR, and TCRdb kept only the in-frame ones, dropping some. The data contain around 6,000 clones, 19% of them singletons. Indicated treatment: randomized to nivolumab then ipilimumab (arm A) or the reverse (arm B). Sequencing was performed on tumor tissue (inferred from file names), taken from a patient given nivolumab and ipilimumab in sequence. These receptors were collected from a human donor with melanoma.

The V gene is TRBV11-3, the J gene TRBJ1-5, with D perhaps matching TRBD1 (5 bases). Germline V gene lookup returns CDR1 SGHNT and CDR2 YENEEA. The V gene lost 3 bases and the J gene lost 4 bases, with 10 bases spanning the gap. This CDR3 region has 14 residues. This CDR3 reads CASSFRGANQPQHF. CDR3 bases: TGTGCCAGCAGCTTTAGAGGGGCGAATCAGCCCCAGCATTTT.

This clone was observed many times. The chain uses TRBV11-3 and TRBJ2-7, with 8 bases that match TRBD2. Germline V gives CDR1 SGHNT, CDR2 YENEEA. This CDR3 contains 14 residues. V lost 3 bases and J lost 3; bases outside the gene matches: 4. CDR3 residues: CASSFLAGGYEQYF. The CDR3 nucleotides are TGTGCCAGCAGCTTCCTGGCGGGAGGCTACGAGCAGTACTTC. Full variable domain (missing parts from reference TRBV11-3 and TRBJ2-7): EAGVVQSPRYKIIEKKQPVAFWCNPISGHNTLYWYLQNLGQGPELLIRYENEEAVDDSQLPKDRFSAERLKGVDSTLKIQPAELGDSAVYLCASSFLAGGYEQYFGPGTRLTVT.

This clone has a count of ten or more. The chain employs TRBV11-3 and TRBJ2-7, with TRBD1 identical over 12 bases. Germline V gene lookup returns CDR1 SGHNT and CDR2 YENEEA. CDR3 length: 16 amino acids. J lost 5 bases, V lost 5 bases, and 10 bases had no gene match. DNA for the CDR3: TGTGCCAGCAGCACGATAACCGGGACAGGGGGCCACGAGCAGTACTTC. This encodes CASSTITGTGGHEQYF. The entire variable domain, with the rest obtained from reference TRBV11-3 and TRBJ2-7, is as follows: EAGVVQSPRYKIIEKKQPVAFWCNPISGHNTLYWYLQNLGQGPELLIRYENEEAVDDSQLPKDRFSAERLKGVDSTLKIQPAELGDSAVYLCASSTITGTGGHEQYFGPGTRLTVT.

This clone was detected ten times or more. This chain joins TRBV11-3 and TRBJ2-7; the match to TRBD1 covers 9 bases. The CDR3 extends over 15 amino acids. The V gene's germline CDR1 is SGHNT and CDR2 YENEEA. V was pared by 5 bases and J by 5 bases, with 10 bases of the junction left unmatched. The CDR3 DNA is TGTGCCAGCAGCATACCGGGACAGGGTCCCCACGAGCAGTACTTC. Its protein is CASSIPGQGPHEQYF.

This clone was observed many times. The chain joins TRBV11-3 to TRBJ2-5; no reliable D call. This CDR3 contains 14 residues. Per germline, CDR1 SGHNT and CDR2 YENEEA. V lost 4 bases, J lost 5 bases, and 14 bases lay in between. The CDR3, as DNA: TGTGCCAGCAGCTCCCGGACCAGAATCGAGACCCAGTACTTC. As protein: CASSSRTRIETQYF.

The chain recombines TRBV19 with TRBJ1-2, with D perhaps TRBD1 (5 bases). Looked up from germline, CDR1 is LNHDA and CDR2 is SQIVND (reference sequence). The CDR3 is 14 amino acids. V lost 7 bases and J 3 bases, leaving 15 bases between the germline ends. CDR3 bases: TGTGCCAGTACCTCCGATGCAGGGCACTATGGCTACACCTTC. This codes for CASTSDAGHYGYTF.

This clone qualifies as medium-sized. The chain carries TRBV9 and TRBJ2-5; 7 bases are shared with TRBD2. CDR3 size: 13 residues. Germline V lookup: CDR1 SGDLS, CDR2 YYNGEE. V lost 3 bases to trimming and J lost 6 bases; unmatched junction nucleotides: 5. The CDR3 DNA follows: TGTGCCAGCAGCGCCTGGGACTACCAGACCCAGTACTTC. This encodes CASSAWDYQTQYF.

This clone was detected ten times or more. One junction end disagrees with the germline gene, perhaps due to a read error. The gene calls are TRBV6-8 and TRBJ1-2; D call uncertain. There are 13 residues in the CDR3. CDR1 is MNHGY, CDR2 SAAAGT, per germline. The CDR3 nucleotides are TGTGCCATCAGTGCTTCTTTCAACTATGGCTACACCTTC. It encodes CAISASFNYGYTF.

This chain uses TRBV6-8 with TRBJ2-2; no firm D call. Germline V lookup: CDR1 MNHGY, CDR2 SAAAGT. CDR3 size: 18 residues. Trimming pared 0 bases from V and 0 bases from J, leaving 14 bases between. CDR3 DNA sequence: TGTGCCAGCAGTTACTCCCTCGCGCAAACATCGAACACCGGGGAGCTGTTTTTT. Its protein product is CASSYSLAQTSNTGELFF.

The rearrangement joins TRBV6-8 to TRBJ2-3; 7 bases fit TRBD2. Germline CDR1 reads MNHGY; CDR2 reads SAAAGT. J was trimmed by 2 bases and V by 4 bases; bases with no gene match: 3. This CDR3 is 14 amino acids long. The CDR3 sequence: CASSSSGTTDTQYF. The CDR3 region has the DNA TGTGCCAGCAGTTCAAGCGGGACCACAGATACGCAGTATTTT.

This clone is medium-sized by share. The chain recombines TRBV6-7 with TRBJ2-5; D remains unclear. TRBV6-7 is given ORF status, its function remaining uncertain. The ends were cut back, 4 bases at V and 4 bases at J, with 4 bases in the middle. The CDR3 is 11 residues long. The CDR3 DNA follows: TGTGCCAGCAGTTCAAGAGAGACCCAGTACTTC. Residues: CASSSRETQYF.

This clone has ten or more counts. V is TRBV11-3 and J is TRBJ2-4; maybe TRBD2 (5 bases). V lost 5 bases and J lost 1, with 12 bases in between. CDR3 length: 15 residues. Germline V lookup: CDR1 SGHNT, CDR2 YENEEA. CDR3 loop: CASSPARGAKNIQYF. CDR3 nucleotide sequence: TGTGCCAGCAGCCCGGCAAGAGGGGCCAAAAACATTCAGTACTTC. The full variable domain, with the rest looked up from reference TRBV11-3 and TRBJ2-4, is EAGVVQSPRYKIIEKKQPVAFWCNPISGHNTLYWYLQNLGQGPELLIRYENEEAVDDSQLPKDRFSAERLKGVDSTLKIQPAELGDSAVYLCASSPARGAKNIQYFGAGTRLSVL.

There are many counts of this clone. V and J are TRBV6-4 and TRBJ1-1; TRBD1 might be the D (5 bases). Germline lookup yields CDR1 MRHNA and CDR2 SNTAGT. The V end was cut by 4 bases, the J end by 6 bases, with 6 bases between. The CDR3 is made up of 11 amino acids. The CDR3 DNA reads TGTGCCAGCAGTGGAGGGGCTGAAGCTTTCTTT. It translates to CASSGGAEAFF.

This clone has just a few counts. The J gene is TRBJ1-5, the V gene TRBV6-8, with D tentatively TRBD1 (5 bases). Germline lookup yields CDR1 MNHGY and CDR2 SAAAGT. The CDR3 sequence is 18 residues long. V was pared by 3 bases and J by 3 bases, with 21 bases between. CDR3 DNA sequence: TGTGCCAGCAGTTATTACCCCCTTGCCCAGGGCGTCAATCAGCCCCAGCATTTT. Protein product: CASSYYPLAQGVNQPQHF.

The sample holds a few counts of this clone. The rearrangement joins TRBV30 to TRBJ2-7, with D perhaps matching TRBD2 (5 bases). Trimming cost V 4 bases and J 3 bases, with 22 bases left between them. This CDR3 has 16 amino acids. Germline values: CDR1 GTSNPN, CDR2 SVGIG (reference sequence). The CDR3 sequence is CAWTNRFRDRGYEQYF. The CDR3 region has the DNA TGTGCCTGGACCAATCGGTTCCGGGATAGAGGCTACGAGCAGTACTTC.

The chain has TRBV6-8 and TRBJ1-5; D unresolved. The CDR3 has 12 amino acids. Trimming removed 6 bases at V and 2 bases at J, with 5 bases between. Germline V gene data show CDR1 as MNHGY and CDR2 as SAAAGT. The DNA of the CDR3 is TGTGCCAGCAGACCAGGCAATCAGCCCCAGCATTTT. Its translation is CASRPGNQPQHF.

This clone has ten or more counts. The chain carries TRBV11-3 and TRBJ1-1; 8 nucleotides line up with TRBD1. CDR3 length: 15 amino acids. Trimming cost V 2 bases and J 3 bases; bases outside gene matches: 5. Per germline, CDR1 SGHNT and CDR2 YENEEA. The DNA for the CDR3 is TGTGCCAGCAGCTTACAGGGGGCTTGGGACACTGAAGCTTTCTTT. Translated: CASSLQGAWDTEAFF.

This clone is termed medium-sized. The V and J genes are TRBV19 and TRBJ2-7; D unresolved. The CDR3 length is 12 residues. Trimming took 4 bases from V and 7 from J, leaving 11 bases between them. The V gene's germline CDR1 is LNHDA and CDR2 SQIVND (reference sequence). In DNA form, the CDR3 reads TGTGCCAGTAGTAGGGCCAGTGGGGAGCAGTACTTC. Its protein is CASSRASGEQYF.

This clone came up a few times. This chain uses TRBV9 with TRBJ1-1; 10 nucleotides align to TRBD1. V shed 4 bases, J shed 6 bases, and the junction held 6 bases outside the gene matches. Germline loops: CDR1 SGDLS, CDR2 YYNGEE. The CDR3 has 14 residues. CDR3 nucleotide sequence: TGTGCCAGCAGCACTGGACAGGGGGAGGCTGAAGCTTTCTTT. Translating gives CASSTGQGEAEAFF.

Here the CDR3 DNA reads TGTGCCATCAGTGAGCGACTGGAGCGGGCCGCCCAAGAGACCCAGTACTTC. The encoded protein is CAISERLERAAQETQYF. The chain employs TRBV10-3 and TRBJ2-5; a weak D match, TRBD2 (6 bases). This CDR3 is 17 amino acids long. Germline loops: CDR1 ENHRY, CDR2 SYGVKD. Trimming pared 2 bases from V and 1 base from J, leaving 17 bases between.

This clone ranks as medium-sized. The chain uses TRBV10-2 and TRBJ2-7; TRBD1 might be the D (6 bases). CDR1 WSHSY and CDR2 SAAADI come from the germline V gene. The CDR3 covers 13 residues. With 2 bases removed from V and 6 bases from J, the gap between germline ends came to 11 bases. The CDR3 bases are TGCGCCAGCAGTGAGACAGGGTTAAGCGAGCAGTACTTC. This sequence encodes CASSETGLSEQYF.

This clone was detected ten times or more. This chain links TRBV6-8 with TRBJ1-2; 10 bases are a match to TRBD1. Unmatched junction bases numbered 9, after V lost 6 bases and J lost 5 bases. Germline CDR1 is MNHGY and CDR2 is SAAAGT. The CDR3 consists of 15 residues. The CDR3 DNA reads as TGTGCCAGCAGCCGGGACAGGGGACGACCATATGGCTACACCTTC. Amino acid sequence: CASSRDRGRPYGYTF.

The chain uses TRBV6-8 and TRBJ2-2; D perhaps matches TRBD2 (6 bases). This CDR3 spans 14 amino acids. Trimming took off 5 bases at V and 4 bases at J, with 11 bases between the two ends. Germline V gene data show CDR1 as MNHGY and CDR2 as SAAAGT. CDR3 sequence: CASSPPGGTGELFF. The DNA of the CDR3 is TGTGCCAGCAGTCCACCCGGGGGCACCGGGGAGCTGTTTTTT.

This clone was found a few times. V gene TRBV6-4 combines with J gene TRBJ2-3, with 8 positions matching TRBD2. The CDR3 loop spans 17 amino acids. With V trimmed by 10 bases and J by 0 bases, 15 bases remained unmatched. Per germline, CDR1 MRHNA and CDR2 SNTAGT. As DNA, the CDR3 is TGTGCCATCACAATGGACAGAACTAGCGGTAGCACAGATACGCAGTATTTT. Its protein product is CAITMDRTSGSTDTQYF.

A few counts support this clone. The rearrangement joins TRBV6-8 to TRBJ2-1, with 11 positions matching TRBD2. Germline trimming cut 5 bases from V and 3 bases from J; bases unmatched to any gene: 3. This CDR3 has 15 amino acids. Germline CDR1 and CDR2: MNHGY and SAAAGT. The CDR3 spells CASSDGTSGYNEQFF. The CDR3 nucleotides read TGTGCCAGCAGTGACGGGACTAGCGGCTACAATGAGCAGTTCTTC.

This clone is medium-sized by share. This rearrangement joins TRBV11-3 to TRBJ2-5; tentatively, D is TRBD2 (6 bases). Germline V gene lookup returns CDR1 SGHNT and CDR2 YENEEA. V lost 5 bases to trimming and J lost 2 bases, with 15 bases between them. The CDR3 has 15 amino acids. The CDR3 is CASSPRSGRQETQYF. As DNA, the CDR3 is TGTGCCAGCAGCCCCCGGTCCGGGAGACAAGAGACCCAGTACTTC.